Listed here are 30 T cell receptor beta chains from one sample, sequenced in a study of patients and donors after allogeneic stem cell transplantation. Each CDR3 protein is one row after TCRdb ran MiXCR on the RT-PCR reads. Of about 110,000 distinct CDR3 sequences detected, over 30% appear once; the ten largest clones hold around 30%. The source material was blood, either unsorted or a sorted T cell fraction (not recorded which). The source of these receptors is a human donor who was either an allogeneic HSCT recipient or a stem cell or donor lymphocyte infusion donor (not recorded which). It is not recorded whose cells these are; they may come from a transplant donor.

This clonotype was observed a few times. V and J are TRBV7-2 and TRBJ1-2, with no clear D. Germline V CDR1 and CDR2: SGHTA, FQGNSA. The CDR3 sequence is 15 residues long. Trimming removed 1 base from V and 0 bases from J, with 9 bases in between. The CDR3 nucleotides are TGTGCCAGCAGCTTAGGAGGGAAGGCTAACTATGGCTACACCTTC. Translation gives CASSLGGKANYGYTF. The complete variable domain, with remaining parts taken from reference TRBV7-2 and TRBJ1-2, reads GAGVSQSPSNKVTEKGKDVELRCDPISGHTALYWYRQSLGQGLEFLIYFQGNSAPDKSGLPSDRFSAERTGGSVSTLTIQRTQQEDSAVYLCASSLGGKANYGYTFGSGTRLTVV.

This chain links TRBV20-1 with TRBJ1-2; 7 bases are a match to TRBD1. CDR3 length equals 13 residues. Germline V gives CDR1 DFQATT, CDR2 SNEGSKA (reference sequence). The V gene end was trimmed by 2 bases and the J gene end by 4 bases; junction bases not matched to a gene: 4. The CDR3 protein is CSARIGTAYGYTF. The CDR3 DNA reads TGCAGTGCTAGAATTGGGACAGCCTATGGCTACACCTTC.

This clonotype was recorded a few times. The chain has TRBV11-2 and TRBJ1-1, with 10 bases identical to TRBD1. Germline V gene sequence: CDR1 SGHAT, CDR2 FQNNGV. J was trimmed by 1 base and V by 3 bases; bases with no gene match: 5. The CDR3 contains 16 residues. The CDR3 region has the DNA TGTGCCAGCAGCTTTCTGACAGGGGGCGAGAACACTGAAGCTTTCTTT. Translating gives CASSFLTGGENTEAFF. The variable domain in full, completed from reference TRBV11-2 and TRBJ1-1, reads EAGVAQSPRYKIIEKRQSVAFWCNPISGHATLYWYQQILGQGPKLLIQFQNNGVVDDSQLPKDRFSAERLKGVDSTLKIQPAKLEDSAVYLCASSFLTGGENTEAFFGQGTRLTVV.

J is TRBJ1-1 and V is TRBV24-1; D perhaps matches TRBD1 (5 bases). The CDR3 sequence is 13 residues long. V dropped 3 bases and J dropped 4 bases, with 8 bases sitting between them. Germline-derived CDR1 and CDR2 are KGHDR and SFDVKD. CDR3 coding DNA: TGTGCCACCAGTGATGCGGGGGGCACTGAAGCTTTCTTT. Protein: CATSDAGGTEAFF.

There are a few counts of this clonotype. V and J are TRBV4-2 and TRBJ1-6; possible D gene TRBD1, 6 bases. CDR3 length: 13 residues. Germline CDR1 LGHNA, CDR2 YNFKEQ. V lost 6 bases and J lost 9, with 12 bases in between. CDR3: CASRQGGSSPLHF. CDR3 nucleotides: TGTGCCAGCAGACAGGGAGGGAGTTCACCCCTCCACTTT.

This clonotype has only a few counts. The chain's CDR3 is CASSPYRDNEQFF. CDR3 DNA sequence: TGTGCCAGCAGTCCGTATCGGGACAATGAGCAGTTCTTC. The chain couples TRBV6-2 or TRBV6-3 to TRBJ2-1; no definite D call. Trimming stripped 5 bases from V and 5 bases from J, with 10 bases between. Germline V gives CDR1 MNHEY, CDR2 SVGEGT. The CDR3 sequence is 13 residues long.

Of note for this clonotype: One end of the junction fails to match germline, which may point to a read error. The gene calls are TRBV18 and TRBJ1-5; 7 bases fit TRBD1. Germline lookup yields CDR1 KGHSH and CDR2 LQKENI. The CDR3 has 14 amino acids. CDR3 protein: CASSKGAQGQLQHF. CDR3 coding DNA: TGTGCCAGCTCTAAGGGGGCGCAAGGTCAGCTCCAGCATTTT.

This clonotype was observed a few times. This chain joins TRBV6-5 and TRBJ2-7; D tentatively reads TRBD1 or TRBD2 (5 bases each). Germline-derived CDR1 and CDR2 are MNHEY and SVGAGI. Trimming cost V 2 bases and J 0 bases, with 11 bases left between them. This CDR3 spans 15 amino acids. The CDR3 region has the DNA TGTGCCAGCAGTTACGTCCCAGGGAGCTCCTACGAGCAGTACTTC. Its protein product is CASSYVPGSSYEQYF.

This clonotype occurred many times. The CDR3 region is CASSQTDSSVEAFF. The DNA for the CDR3 is TGTGCCAGCAGCCAAACAGACAGTAGCGTTGAAGCTTTCTTT. The chain is built from TRBV3-1 and TRBJ1-1; D perhaps matches TRBD1 (5 bases). Germline V gene lookup returns CDR1 LGHDT and CDR2 YNNKEL (reference sequence). This CDR3 has 14 amino acids. The germline V and J ends were trimmed by 2 bases and 7 bases, with 14 bases remaining between them.

The CDR3 DNA is TGTGCCAGCAGCGAAGGGATCCTCAGCGAAGCTTTCTTT. Protein sequence: CASSEGILSEAFF. This chain connects TRBV5-8 to TRBJ1-1; no definite D call. CDR1 is SGHTS and CDR2 is YDEGEE in the germline V gene. The CDR3 runs to 13 residues. The V end lost 4 bases, the J end lost 8 bases, and 15 bases lay between the germline ends.

This chain uses TRBV10-3 with TRBJ2-1; the match to TRBD2 covers 9 bases. Germline CDR1 is ENHRY and CDR2 is SYGVKD. V was pared by 8 bases and J by 4 bases, with 9 bases of the junction left unmatched. CDR3 size: 15 residues. CDR3 nucleotide sequence: TGTGCCATCGGACCGGGACTAGCAAGTTACAATGAGCAGTTCTTC. Encoded protein: CAIGPGLASYNEQFF.

The chain combines TRBV12-3 or TRBV12-4 with TRBJ1-3; D uncertain. This CDR3 spans 15 amino acids. Trimming cost V 1 base and J 7 bases, with 14 bases left between them. For the CDR3, the DNA is TGTGCCAGCAGTTTAGTTCGGACCACGCCGAACACCATATATTTT. Translation gives CASSLVRTTPNTIYF.

This clonotype was seen more than once but under ten times. V and J are TRBV11-2 and TRBJ2-1, with D hard to call. The germline V gene has CDR1 SGHAT and CDR2 FQNNGV. Trimming took 1 base from V and 1 from J, leaving 8 bases between them. This CDR3 spans 15 amino acids. The CDR3 DNA reads as TGTGCCAGCAGCTTAGCCTTGAGATCCTACAATGAGCAGTTCTTC. This translates into CASSLALRSYNEQFF.

This clonotype has more than one count but fewer than ten. The chain joins TRBV12-3 or TRBV12-4 to TRBJ2-5, with D tentatively TRBD2 (5 bases). CDR3 size: 14 residues. V was trimmed by 6 bases and J by 2 bases, leaving 13 bases between them. The CDR3 loop reads CASSRFEGQETQYF. CDR3 in DNA: TGTGCCAGCAGCCGATTCGAGGGACAAGAGACCCAGTACTTC.

V gene TRBV6-6 combines with J gene TRBJ1-1; D is unresolved. CDR1 and CDR2 (germline): MNHNY, SVGAGI (reference sequence). V was cut by 2 bases and J by 8 bases, with 12 bases left in between. The CDR3 totals 13 residues. CDR3: CASSYEVFGEAFF. In nucleotides, the CDR3 is TGTGCCAGCAGTTACGAGGTTTTCGGGGAAGCTTTCTTT.

The V call is TRBV6-5, the J call TRBJ1-1, with D possibly being TRBD1 (5 bases). From germline, CDR1 is MNHEY and CDR2 SVGAGI. The germline V and J ends were trimmed by 6 bases and 10 bases, with 12 bases remaining between them. CDR3 length: 11 residues. The CDR3, as DNA: TGTGCCAGCAGACGAGGGGATGTAGCTTTCTTT. Amino acid sequence: CASRRGDVAFF.

This clonotype has just a few counts. The rearrangement links TRBV27 to TRBJ1-5; TRBD1 might be the D (6 bases). The CDR3 spans 16 residues. Germline V gene data show CDR1 as MNHEY and CDR2 as SMNVEV (reference sequence). The V end was cut by 1 base, the J end by 1 base, with 11 bases between. The CDR3 is CASSLWGHPSNQPQHF. The CDR3 nucleotides read TGTGCCAGCAGTTTATGGGGACACCCGAGCAATCAGCCCCAGCATTTT.

The V and J genes are TRBV28 and TRBJ1-1, with 10 nucleotides matching TRBD1. Germline CDR1 reads MDHEN; CDR2 reads SYDVKM. V was pared by 6 bases and J by 2 bases, with 15 bases of the junction left unmatched. The CDR3 runs 18 residues. The CDR3 coding sequence is TGTGCCAGCAGCCTCGACCGGACAGGGGGATGGGTAAACACTGAAGCTTTCTTT. It specifies CASSLDRTGGWVNTEAFF.

V is TRBV7-2 and J is TRBJ1-1; 7 nucleotides match TRBD1. Germline CDR1 is SGHTA and CDR2 is FQGNSA. The CDR3 is 15 amino acids. J lost 5 bases, V lost 5 bases, and 11 bases had no gene match. The CDR3 bases are TGTGCCAGCAGCCCCGAACACAGGGGACTTACTGAAGCTTTCTTT. Amino acids: CASSPEHRGLTEAFF.

This clonotype was counted a few times. The J gene is TRBJ1-3, the V gene TRBV7-3, with D unresolved. The CDR3 consists of 14 residues. Germline V gene sequence: CDR1 SGHTA, CDR2 FQGTGA. V shed 3 bases and J shed 0 bases, with 6 bases lying between them. CDR3 in amino acids: CASSFRISGNTIYF. DNA of the CDR3: TGTGCCAGCAGCTTCCGTATCTCTGGAAACACCATATATTTT.

This clonotype was seen repeatedly, ten times or more. The gene calls are TRBV20-1 and TRBJ1-1; D gene ambiguous. Trimming took 6 bases from V and 7 from J, leaving 21 bases between them. CDR1 and CDR2 from the germline V gene are DFQATT and SNEGSKA (reference sequence). This CDR3 is built from 14 residues. The CDR3 spells CSASILVDLGEAFF. CDR3 nucleotides: TGCAGTGCCAGCATCTTAGTAGACCTCGGTGAAGCTTTCTTT.

The chain links TRBV20-1 to TRBJ1-3; D unclear. Germline CDR1 is DFQATT and CDR2 is SNEGSKA (reference sequence). Trimming took 3 bases from V and 2 from J, leaving 8 bases between them. There are 13 residues in the CDR3. This CDR3 is CSASKGTGNTIYF. The CDR3 DNA reads as TGCAGTGCTAGCAAGGGAACTGGAAACACCATATATTTT.

This chain connects TRBV6-2 or TRBV6-3 to TRBJ1-1; perhaps TRBD1 as D (5 bases). Per germline, CDR1 MNHEY and CDR2 SVGEGT. Trimming shortened V by 4 bases and J by 5 bases, and 14 bases separated the two germline ends. The CDR3 contains 14 residues. The CDR3, as DNA: TGTGCCAGCAGTTTATTGTCAGGGAGGACTGAAGCTTTCTTT. The encoded protein is CASSLLSGRTEAFF.

J is TRBJ2-1 and V is TRBV6-6; D may be TRBD1 (6 bases). V lost 6 bases to trimming and J lost 6 bases, with 21 bases between them. The CDR3 is made up of 16 amino acids. The germline gives CDR1 MNHNY, CDR2 SVGAGI (reference sequence). The CDR3: CASSPGTGHLGNEQFF. CDR3 nucleotides: TGTGCCAGCAGCCCAGGGACGGGACACCTTGGCAATGAGCAGTTCTTC.

This clonotype was recorded a few times. J is TRBJ1-5 and V is TRBV7-2; 7 positions match TRBD1. The CDR3 has 15 residues. Germline loops: CDR1 SGHTA, CDR2 FQGNSA. With 4 bases clipped from V and 6 bases from J, the junction kept 9 bases outside the gene matches. In nucleotides, the CDR3 is TGTGCCAGCAGCTATCGACAGGGCCGAGGTCAGCCCCAGCATTTT. Its translation: CASSYRQGRGQPQHF.

In this sample, this clonotype turned up many times. This rearrangement joins TRBV6-2 or TRBV6-3 to TRBJ1-5; D is uncertain. Deletions cut 7 bases from V and 2 bases from J, with 15 bases between. Looked up from germline, CDR1 is MNHEY and CDR2 is SVGEGT. The CDR3 is 15 amino acids. CDR3 sequence: CASNYGGNGNQPQHF. The CDR3 nucleotides read TGTGCCAGCAACTACGGAGGGAATGGCAATCAGCCCCAGCATTTT.

This chain links TRBV19 with TRBJ2-7; 10 nucleotides line up with TRBD1. The length of the CDR3 is 15 residues. With 1 base clipped from V and 2 bases from J, the junction kept 2 bases outside the gene matches. The V gene's germline CDR1 is LNHDA and CDR2 SQIVND (reference sequence). The CDR3 bases are TGTGCCAGTAGTATAGTGGGACAGGGGACCTACGAGCAGTACTTC. This encodes CASSIVGQGTYEQYF.

The chain carries TRBV24-1 and TRBJ2-3, with 8 bases fitting TRBD2. This CDR3 region has 16 residues. Germline V lookup: CDR1 KGHDR, CDR2 SFDVKD. With V trimmed by 2 bases and J by 4 bases, 7 bases remained unmatched. CDR3 coding DNA: TGTGCCACCAGTGATTGGAAGGGGACTAGTCCAGATACGCAGTATTTT. Amino acid sequence: CATSDWKGTSPDTQYF.

A word on this clonotype: The junction differs from germline at one of its ends, possibly a read error. The rearrangement links TRBV12-3 or TRBV12-4 to TRBJ2-1; possible D gene TRBD1, 6 bases. The CDR3 is 11 residues long. This CDR3 is CASSQGSTRLF. The CDR3 DNA sequence: TGTGCCAGCAGTCAGGGGAGTACTCGACTCTTC.

This clonotype was counted a few times. This chain links TRBV7-9 with TRBJ1-1, with D perhaps matching TRBD1 (5 bases). V lost 3 bases and J lost 10, with 15 bases in between. CDR3 length equals 13 residues. CDR1 and CDR2 from the germline V gene are SEHNR and FQNEAQ (reference sequence). CDR3 sequence reads: CASSFDSHPRAFF. The CDR3 DNA reads as TGTGCCAGCAGCTTCGACAGTCACCCGAGAGCTTTCTTT.